The rows below give T cell receptor beta chains drawn from one sample of a study of blood T cell repertoires in COVID-19. Clones were read by immunoSEQ multiplex PCR, and TCRdb kept only the in-frame ones, dropping some. The sample records about 150,000 clones, roughly 80% being singletons. Sequenced sample: PBMCs or T cells enriched from blood (not recorded which). These receptors came from a man aged 50 or older who had recovered from COVID-19. Each CDR3 is given with its conserved first and last residue. Fields, in order: clone size, J gene, V gene, D gene, CDR3 DNA, CDR3 protein. A D gene is named only where the DNA matches it firmly. Clone size appears in some rows only: once, few, many, or a class for an expanded clone.

NA | TRBJ2-3 | TRBV19 | TRBD2 | TGTGCCAGTAGTATAGATCGGTCTAGCGGTGGGGAAGATACGCAGTATTTT | CASSIDRSSGGEDTQYF
few | TRBJ1-1 | TRBV6-5 | TRBD1 | TGTGCCAGCAGTTACGAGGACAGGGCGAACACTGAAGCTTTCTTT | CASSYEDRANTEAFF
NA | TRBJ1-2 | TRBV7-9 | TRBD1 | TGTGCCAGCAGCTTAGCACAGGGGGCGGGCTATGGCTACACCTTC | CASSLAQGAGYGYTF
NA | TRBJ2-5 | TRBV3-1/TRBV3-2 | NA | TGTGCCAGCAGCCCCGGGAGCCGGGAGACCCAGTACTTC | CASSPGSRETQYF
NA | TRBJ2-1 | TRBV7-2 | TRBD1 | TGTGCCAGCAGCCTCCCGGGACAGGGGGTCAATGAGCAGTTCTTC | CASSLPGQGVNEQFF
NA | TRBJ2-5 | TRBV28 | NA | TGTGCCAGCAGTGGCGGCGGTGGAGAGACCCAGTACTTC | CASSGGGGETQYF
NA | TRBJ1-2 | TRBV6-5 | NA | TGTGCCAGCATTCCGACAGGCTCTAACTATGGCTACACCTTC | CASIPTGSNYGYTF
NA | TRBJ2-5 | TRBV4-1 | TRBD1 | TGCGCCAGCAGCAGAGCTACGGGACAGCCAAAAGAGACCCAGTACTTC | CASSRATGQPKETQYF
NA | TRBJ1-2 | TRBV18 | TRBD1 | TGTGCCAGCTCACCATTGGACAGGGACTATGGCTACACCTTC | CASSPLDRDYGYTF
NA | TRBJ1-1 | TRBV5-1 | TRBD1 | TGCGCCAGCAGCTTGGACAGGGGGAACACTGAAGCTTTCTTT | CASSLDRGNTEAFF
NA | TRBJ1-3 | TRBV7-9 | NA | TGTGCCAGCAGCTTTCCAGGCTCTGGAAACACCATATATTTT | CASSFPGSGNTIYF
once | TRBJ1-6 | TRBV11-3 | NA | TGTGCCAGCAGCTTAGAAACAGGGAATTCACCCCTCCACTTT | CASSLETGNSPLHF
NA | TRBJ2-1 | TRBV6-5 | TRBD2 | TGTGCCAGCAGTTCCAATTTACTAGCGGGGGGGCTTTTCTTC | CASSSNLLAGGLFF
once | TRBJ1-1 | TRBV5-1 | NA | TGCGCCAGCAGCCGACACAGGGCGTTGAACACTGAAGCTTTCTTT | CASSRHRALNTEAFF
NA | TRBJ1-4 | TRBV7-9 | NA | TGTGCCAGCAGCGGCTCCCGGGGGGGTGTTTTAGAAAAACTGTTTTTT | CASSGSRGGVLEKLFF
NA | TRBJ1-3 | TRBV4-1 | NA | TGCGCCAGCAGCCAAGAAATAGTGGAGGTCCTCCCTGGAAACACCATATATTTT | CASSQEIVEVLPGNTIYF
NA | TRBJ2-7 | TRBV7-3 | NA | TGTGCCAGCAGCTCACAGGGTTCTGGGAACGAGCAGTACTTC | CASSSQGSGNEQYF
NA | TRBJ2-3 | TRBV24-1 | NA | TGTGCCACCAGTGATGCGGATACGCAGTATTTT | CATSDADTQYF
NA | TRBJ2-3 | TRBV4-1 | NA | TGCGCCAGCAGCCCCCTTCCCCTTCCGGGGAGCACCACAGATACGCAGTATTTT | CASSPLPLPGSTTDTQYF
NA | TRBJ1-4 | TRBV28 | NA | TGTGCCAGCAGTTTCAGGGGCCCTAATGAAAAACTGTTTTTT | CASSFRGPNEKLFF
NA | TRBJ2-5 | TRBV3-1/TRBV3-2 | NA | TGTGCCAGCCGAACGGCAGGTGAGACCCAGTACTTC | CASRTAGETQYF
few | TRBJ2-7 | TRBV3-1/TRBV3-2 | TRBD1 | TGTGCCAGCAGGGGACAGGGATGGTACGAGCAGTACTTC | CASRGQGWYEQYF
NA | TRBJ2-1 | TRBV6-6 | NA | TGTGCCAGCAGTTATACATCGTACAATGAGCAGTTCTTC | CASSYTSYNEQFF
NA | TRBJ2-7 | TRBV5-4 | TRBD1 | TGTGCCAGCAGCCCAACAGGGGGCGGGTTCTACGAGCAGTACTTC | CASSPTGGGFYEQYF
NA | TRBJ1-5 | TRBV10-3 | NA | TGTGCCATCAGTTACGGGACAAATCAGCCCCAGCATTTT | CAISYGTNQPQHF
once | TRBJ2-5 | TRBV10-3 | NA | TGTGCCATCATGGGGGGGGGCTCCCAAGAGACCCAGTACTTC | CAIMGGGSQETQYF
NA | TRBJ1-5 | TRBV30 | TRBD1 | TGTGCCTGGAACCTCCCAGGGGGGAATCAGCCCCAGCATTTT | CAWNLPGGNQPQHF
NA | TRBJ1-6 | TRBV4-1 | NA | TGCGCCAGCAGCCAAGATGGGCAGGCTAATTCACCCCTCCACTTT | CASSQDGQANSPLHF
NA | TRBJ2-2 | TRBV6-1 | TRBD2 | TGTGCCAGCAGTGAAAGTGCTAGCGGGGTCACCGGGGAGCTGTTTTTT | CASSESASGVTGELFF
NA | TRBJ1-3 | TRBV10-3 | NA | TGTGCCATCAGTGAAGGTGGAGGAGGGAACACCATATATTTT | CAISEGGGGNTIYF
NA | TRBJ1-2 | TRBV5-1 | TRBD1 | TGCGCCAGCAGCTTTCGAAACGGACAGGGAATAAGTGGCTACACCTTC | CASSFRNGQGISGYTF
NA | TRBJ2-1 | TRBV4-2 | TRBD2 | TGTGCCAGCAGCCTTCCCAAATCCTCACGTGCGGGGGGATACAATGAGCAGTTCTTC | CASSLPKSSRAGGYNEQFF
NA | TRBJ1-2 | TRBV6-6 | NA | TGTGCCAGCAGTTACTCAACGGGGAATAACTATGGCTACACCTTC | CASSYSTGNNYGYTF
few | TRBJ2-2 | TRBV6-5 | TRBD2 | TGTGCCAGCACGTGGACTAGCGGTACCGGGGAGCTGTTTTTT | CASTWTSGTGELFF
few | TRBJ2-7 | TRBV4-3 | NA | TGCGCCAGCAGCCAAGGTTACGGCTACGAGCAGTACTTC | CASSQGYGYEQYF
NA | TRBJ2-5 | TRBV5-4 | NA | TGTGCCAGCAGCTTCCGTCGTGAAGCAGAGACCCAGTACTTC | CASSFRREAETQYF
NA | TRBJ2-3 | TRBV19 | TRBD1 | TGTGCCAGTAGTCCCAGGACAGGGTTGGTAGTAGATACGCAGTATTTT | CASSPRTGLVVDTQYF
NA | TRBJ1-6 | TRBV19 | TRBD1 | TGTGCCAGTAGGAGCGACAGGGGGCCCTATAATTCACCCCTCCACTTT | CASRSDRGPYNSPLHF
NA | TRBJ2-1 | TRBV10-2 | NA | TGCGCCAGCAGTGAGTCGGCAGGGAGGAATCAGCAGTTCTTC | CASSESAGRNQQFF
few | TRBJ1-1 | TRBV5-8 | NA | TGTGCCAGCAGCAGGCGGGGTGGGGTGAACACTGAAGCTTTCTTT | CASSRRGGVNTEAFF
NA | TRBJ1-6 | TRBV7-9 | TRBD1 | TGTGCCAGCAGCCTATACACAGGGGCAATCACGTATTCACCCCTCCACTTT | CASSLYTGAITYSPLHF
once | TRBJ1-4 | TRBV7-2 | NA | TGTGCCAGCAGCTTACGGCTTTCGGGGAGTAGTGAAAAACTGTTTTTT | CASSLRLSGSSEKLFF
many | TRBJ2-1 | TRBV11-1 | NA | TGTGCCAGCAGCTTAGATAGCTCCTACAATGAGCAGTTCTTC | CASSLDSSYNEQFF
NA | TRBJ2-5 | TRBV29-1 | TRBD2 | TGCAGCGTTGTGTTGTTAGCGGGGCTGGTAGAGACCCAGTACTTC | CSVVLLAGLVETQYF
NA | TRBJ1-6 | TRBV5-6 | TRBD1 | TGTGCCAGCAGCCCTGGGGACAGGCCTAATTCACCCCTCCACTTT | CASSPGDRPNSPLHF
NA | TRBJ1-5 | TRBV7-8 | NA | TGTGCCAGCAGCTTTGCCTCGACAGGATTAAGGGAGAGCAATCAGCCCCAGCATTTT | CASSFASTGLRESNQPQHF
NA | TRBJ1-1 | TRBV12-5 | NA | TGTGCTAGTGGTTCTGGACAGAACACTGAAGCTTTCTTT | CASGSGQNTEAFF
once | TRBJ2-2 | TRBV5-1 | NA | TGCGCCAGCAGCTCATACACCGGGGAGCTGTTTTTT | CASSSYTGELFF